This TCR beta chain is drawn from a study of CD8+ T cells in alopecia areata (dated by TCRdb to 2017 to 2018). Looking at the study overall: Treated patients were enrolled in an open-label pilot trial of oral tofacitinib at 5 to 10 mg twice daily for moderate-to-severe alopecia areata. The study used high-throughput TCRbeta sequencing to examine T cell clonal expansion in alopecia areata, in both the C3H/HeJ mouse model and human patients. Amplification of TCRbeta CDR3 regions was done by immunoSEQ multiplex PCR using 35 Vbeta forward primers and 13 Jbeta reverse primers. Biopsies were taken from tofacitinib-treated patients at baseline and again at 4 and 24 weeks into treatment, and several of those patients also had a later scalp biopsy. On the human side, TCRbeta sequencing was run on scalp tissue and on sorted CD4+ and CD8+ peripheral blood T cells from healthy controls and from alopecia areata patients with either patchy or totalis/universalis disease. Disease severity in treated patients was measured with the SALT score, which quantifies the percentage of affected scalp surface area. Clonality in the scalp was compared among normal scalp (n=4), patchy alopecia areata scalp (n=8), and alopecia totalis/universalis scalp (n=8). Patients received tofacitinib for 6 to 18 months and were then followed off drug for 6 months to check for delayed response and recurrence. RNA came from the PAXgene miRNA kit for fixed scalp, the miRNeasy kit for PBMCs, and the RNeasy kit for mouse skin.

Trimming at the junction amounts to 3 bases on V and 4 bases on J, and the germline ends lie 15 bases apart. The germline V gene sets CDR1 to KGHSH and CDR2 to LQKENI. The CDR3 sequence holds 16 residues, the cysteine and phenylalanine included. Solely the CDR3 DNA is kept, with 48 bases framed from the first base. Sample time point, as interpreted from the label and publication: around 29 days on oral tofacitinib. In the paper's terms, the treatment or condition label means: oral pan-JAK inhibitor, 5-10 mg twice daily. From alopecia areata patients, peripheral blood was collected along with lesional scalp punch biopsies. After PBMCs were isolated by density centrifugation and stained for CD3, CD4 and CD8, a FACSAria was used to sort CD4+ and CD8+ T cells. Findings and caveats that apply to the study as a whole: The treated cohort was small, with a single nonresponder, so links between baseline CD8+ expansion and response need larger studies. Resident alphabeta T cells in normal human skin are also sequenced, complicating scalp TCR repertoire analysis, unlike mouse skin dominated by gammadelta T cells. Compared with normal scalp, lesional scalp, particularly in alopecia totalis/universalis, had higher clonality and more expanded CD8+ clones, which suggests antigenic drive. Tofacitinib significantly decreased scalp clonality and the number of expanded CD8+ clones among the top 100 scalp clones. During tofacitinib treatment, many expanded lesional clones stuck around in both scalp and blood, and this persistence may partly explain why relapse happens after treatment is stopped. TCR sequences shared between patients were less clear than in mice, possibly partly because of HLA diversity in the patient population.

The library was built by means of the immunoSEQ multiplex PCR assay. To provide template for TCR sequencing, every sample had RNA extracted and reverse transcribed into cDNA. SuperScript III was used to make first-strand cDNA, primed with a 2:1 mix of oligo-dT and random hexamers. A synthetic immune receptor repertoire was used to assess amplification bias, and residual bias was removed computationally. Per the original workflow: After raw reads were preprocessed to remove errors, the CDR3 was defined following IMGT conventions as running from the conserved cysteine to phenylalanine. Clonality was computed by normalizing Shannon entropy by log2 of the number of productive unique TCRs and subtracting the result from 1. Scalp TCRbeta sequences were cross-referenced with sorted blood CD4 and CD8 repertoires so that the CD4 or CD8 identity of scalp clones could be inferred. Drawn from immuneACCESS, this table holds only the in-frame rearrangements with V and J called that TCRdb kept. Clones are partly lost; checked studies trace under half to an unresolved V gene and leave the rest unexplained. V, J and clone size are taken as reported in that table, and D and trimming were inferred from the DNA itself. This sample holds about 190,000 clones; around three fifths were observed only once. The ten biggest clones cover 4.2% of the sample.

Remarks on this clone: Its antigen remains undetermined. Base qualities are missing; no much larger clone stands one base away.

The sequence is built from TRBV18 and TRBJ1-4; the D gene is perhaps TRBD1, from 6 matching bases. The sequence was collected from a human donor with alopecia areata. Sample: CD4+ T cells sorted from blood, taken at week 4, from a patient treated with tofacitinib. CDR3 sequence: CASSPQRGGGNEKLFF. The nucleotides read TGTGCCAGCTCACCTCAACGAGGAGGGGGTAATGAAAAACTGTTTTTT. Beyond the CDR3, the reference TRBV18 and TRBJ1-4 genes provide the residues; the full variable domain reads: NAGVMQNPRHLVRRRGQEARLRCSPMKGHSHVYWYRQLPEEGLKFMVYLQKENIIDESGMPKERFSAEFPKEGPSILRIQQVVRGDSAAYFCASSPQRGGGNEKLFFGSGTQLSVL.